This entry is about one TCR beta chain. Its antigen is as yet unknown. CDR3 length: 15 residues. V was trimmed by 0 bases and J by 6 bases, leaving 15 bases between them. The germline CDR1 and CDR2 sequences are SGHDT and YYEEEE. MiXCR was run by TCRdb on the 5' RACE reads, yielding one entry per CDR3 protein. The sample consists of about 470,000 distinct CDR3 sequences, around a sixth of them appearing once. These data originate in a study of T-cell memory formation after mild COVID-19. Study conclusions and caveats: Some clones that responded turned up in pre-infection memory, which suggests that cross-reactive memory joined in.

This receptor was identified in an adult woman who had mild COVID-19 (a few samples of this study predate the infection). Cell type and time point are not known. The J gene is TRBJ1-2, the V gene TRBV5-6; no definite D call. The material sequenced was PBMCs or a T cell subset sorted from them (not recorded which). This CDR3 reads CASSLGSAATDGYTF. CDR3 in DNA: TGTGCCAGCAGCTTGGGGTCGGCAGCTACGGATGGCTACACCTTC.